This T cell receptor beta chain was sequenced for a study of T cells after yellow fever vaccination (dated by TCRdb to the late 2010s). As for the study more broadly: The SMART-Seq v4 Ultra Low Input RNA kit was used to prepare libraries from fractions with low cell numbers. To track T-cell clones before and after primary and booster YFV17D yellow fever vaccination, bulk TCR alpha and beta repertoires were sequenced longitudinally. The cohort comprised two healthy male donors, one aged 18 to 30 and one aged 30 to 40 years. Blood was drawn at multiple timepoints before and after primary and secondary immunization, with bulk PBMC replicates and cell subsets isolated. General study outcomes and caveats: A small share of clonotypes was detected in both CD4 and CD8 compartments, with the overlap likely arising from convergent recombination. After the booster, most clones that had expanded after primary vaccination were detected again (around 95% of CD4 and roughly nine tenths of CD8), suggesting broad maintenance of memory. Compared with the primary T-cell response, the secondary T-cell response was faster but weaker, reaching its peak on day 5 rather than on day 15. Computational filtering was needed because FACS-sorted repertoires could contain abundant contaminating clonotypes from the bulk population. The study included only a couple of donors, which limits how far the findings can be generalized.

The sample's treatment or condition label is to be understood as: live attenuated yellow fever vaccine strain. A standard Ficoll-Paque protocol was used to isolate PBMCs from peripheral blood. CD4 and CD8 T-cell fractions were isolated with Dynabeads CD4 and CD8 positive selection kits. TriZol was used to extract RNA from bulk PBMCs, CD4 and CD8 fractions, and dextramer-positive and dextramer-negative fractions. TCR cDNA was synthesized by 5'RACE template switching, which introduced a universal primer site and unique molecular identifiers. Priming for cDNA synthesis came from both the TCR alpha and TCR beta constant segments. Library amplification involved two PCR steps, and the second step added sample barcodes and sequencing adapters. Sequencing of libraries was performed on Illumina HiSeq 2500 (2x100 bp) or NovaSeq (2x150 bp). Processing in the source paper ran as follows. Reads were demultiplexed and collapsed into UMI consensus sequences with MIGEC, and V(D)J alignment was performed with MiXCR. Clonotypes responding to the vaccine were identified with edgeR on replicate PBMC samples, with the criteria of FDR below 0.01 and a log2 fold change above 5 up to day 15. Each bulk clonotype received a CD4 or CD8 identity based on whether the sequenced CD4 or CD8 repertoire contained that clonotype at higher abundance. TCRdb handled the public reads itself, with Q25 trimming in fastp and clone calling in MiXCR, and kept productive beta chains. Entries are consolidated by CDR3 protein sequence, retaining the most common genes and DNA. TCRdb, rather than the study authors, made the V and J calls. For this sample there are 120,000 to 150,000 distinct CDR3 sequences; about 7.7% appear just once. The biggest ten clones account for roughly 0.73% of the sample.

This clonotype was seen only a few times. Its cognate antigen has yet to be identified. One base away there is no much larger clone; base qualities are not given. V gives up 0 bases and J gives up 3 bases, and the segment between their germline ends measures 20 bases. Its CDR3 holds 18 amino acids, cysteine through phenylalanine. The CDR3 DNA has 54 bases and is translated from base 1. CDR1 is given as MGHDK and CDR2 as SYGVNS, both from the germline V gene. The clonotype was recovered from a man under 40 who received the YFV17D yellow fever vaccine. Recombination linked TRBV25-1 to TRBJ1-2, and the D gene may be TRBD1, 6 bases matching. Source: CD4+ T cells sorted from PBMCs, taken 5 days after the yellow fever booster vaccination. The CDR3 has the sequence CASSEYGGMGRGDYGYTF. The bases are TGTGCCAGCAGTGAATATGGGGGCATGGGCAGGGGAGACTATGGCTACACCTTC.